The entry below gives a single TCR beta chain sequence along with its context. TCRdb keeps only in-frame clones here, not all; method: immunoSEQ multiplex PCR. This sample carries 6,000 to 8,500 clones, about 82% of them seen once, and the ten largest clones take approximately 44%. This specimen belongs to a study of PD-1 blockade in classical Hodgkin lymphoma. All trial patients relapsed after autologous stem cell transplantation. The CDR3 sequence is 14 residues long. Trimming removed 7 bases from V and 0 bases from J; junction bases left unmatched: 4. The rearrangement joins TRBV5-7 to TRBJ2-7; TRBD1 aligns across 10 bases. TRBV5-7 is annotated as an ORF whose role is uncertain. The sequence was collected from a human donor with classical Hodgkin lymphoma. The specimen was peripheral blood mononuclear cells (PBMCs), collected before the second cycle of nivolumab. The CDR3, as DNA: TGTGCCAGCCGGAGGGACAGGGGCTCCTACGAGCAGTACTTC. Its translation: CASRRDRGSYEQYF.